This T cell receptor beta chain is drawn from a study of shared clonotypes between healthy human individuals (dated by TCRdb to about 2020). At the level of the whole study: A couple of women and a few men aged 18 to 49 years were included in the cohort. Per donor, three plates each were used for CD4 naive and CD4 memory, two for CD8 naive, and one for CD8 memory. To estimate repertoire size and how much clonotype sharing occurs between individuals, the study deeply sequenced the blood TCR repertoires of several healthy adults. To increase sequencing depth and limit assay-specific biases, different laboratories used diverse techniques to prepare libraries and sequence TCR repertoires. Leukapheresis yielded between about 0.9 and 10 billion PBMCs per donor.

The donors were healthy, HIV-negative adults with no recently reported acute infections or vaccinations. All donors were Caucasian adults living in Nashville, Tennessee, USA. CD4+ T cells were enriched by magnetic negative selection, after which naive cells were positively selected on CD45RA and the negative fraction was taken as the memory subset. After blood collection by leukapheresis, PBMCs were isolated using Ficoll-Histopaque density gradient centrifugation and then cryopreserved in the vapor phase of liquid nitrogen. Analytical flow cytometry was used to check the purity and quantity of each magnetically sorted T cell population. Genomic DNA was isolated from every sorted fraction and measured by UV absorbance on a Nanodrop 2000c. From a lookup of the germline V gene, CDR1 and CDR2 are SGHTA and FQGNSA. The CDR3 runs 15 amino acids, cysteine and phenylalanine included. The DNA shown is the 45-base CDR3, in frame from base 1. V and J lose 5 bases and 0 bases, and a span of 10 bases separates them.

Beyond this particular receptor, the publication reports: Approximately 4.8% of naive CD4, 3.5% of naive CD8, about 2.4% of memory CD4, and 0.4% of memory CD8 clonotypes were shared across a handful of donors. Rarefaction of sorted-subset datasets indicated incomplete sequencing despite the large sequencing depth. Compared with non-shared clonotypes, the clonotypes found in all four sorted-subset donors had higher generation probabilities. Only blood was sampled, and tissue TCR repertoires likely differ from those in blood. The genetic and exposure-history diversity represented was limited by the small number of donors. Estimated clonotype richness was generally larger for naive than for memory subsets. Pairwise subsampling led to the expectation that sequencing depth would affect the degree of clonotype sharing among donors.

Using the deep immunoSEQ assay, multiplex PCR amplified TCR CDR3 regions from genomic DNA. Extracted genomic DNA from each cell subset was distributed evenly across all wells of several immunoSEQ 96-well plates, and each plate was treated as a replicate. For sorted subsets, around 200 ng genomic DNA, equal to 25,000 to 35,000 T cell genomes, was loaded into each replicate PCR. Purified libraries were measured with a Qubit 3.0 fluorometer, size-checked on a Bioanalyzer 2100, and measured again with the KAPA Library Quantification kit. Every immunoSEQ 96-well plate was sequenced on a separate single-read 150-cycle Illumina NextSeq 550 flow cell. The source study handled its data this way. Because the immunoSEQ output included only junctional sequences and no quality scores, the filtering could not be the same as the filtering used for full-length reads. To assign V/J genes and CDR3, sequences were annotated against IMGT germline references using PyIR, a Python wrapper for IgBLAST v1.9. Any read was removed if the V/J assignment was weak (E-value above 1e-6), the CDR3 was missing, or the read contained stop codons, out-of-frame junctions, or ambiguous translated residues. V3J clonotypes were defined by identical inferred V gene, J gene, and CDR3 amino acid sequence. To compute the percentage overlap between repertoires, the number of shared unique clonotypes was divided by the size of the smaller repertoire. Three approaches were used to assess repertoire richness: RTK rarefaction, the Chao1 estimator, and Recon v2.1 estimates of unobserved clonotypes. Generation probabilities for all TCRbeta clonotypes obtained by the gDNA method from a handful of donors were computed using OLGA. TCRdb took over this immuneACCESS table, retaining in-frame rearrangements with V and J assigned. Such tables are incomplete; in checked studies, under half of the missing clones stem from an unresolved V gene, and the remainder is unexplained. V and J calls and clone size are those listed in that table; D and trimming were worked out from the DNA. The sample data list some 240,000 clones, and 60% to 70% of these were observed just once. The ten largest clones capture 11% of the sample.

To note about this clone: It lacks a known antigen. One base away there is no much larger clone; base qualities are not given.

The specimen was memory CD4+ T cells sorted from blood. Taken with the paper, the label for cell subset or site translates to: CD45RA-negative fraction. The TCR was taken from a young man in good health. Recombination joined TRBV7-2 with TRBJ2-2, with a tentative D gene TRBD2 over 6 matching bases. The CDR3 reads CASSTWGANTGELFF. The nucleotides read TGTGCCAGCAGCACATGGGGGGCGAACACCGGGGAGCTGTTTTTT.